This TCR beta chain is drawn from a study of control samples from healthy donors and cancer patients. V shed 4 bases and J 3 bases; nucleotides not matched to a gene: 0. The V gene's germline CDR1 is MNHEY and CDR2 SMNVEV (reference sequence). The CDR3 is 13 amino acids. Assay used: immunoSEQ multiplex PCR; TCRdb lists only in-frame clones, some missing. The sample has roughly 52,000 clones; approximately 95% are singletons. Sequenced material: blood. The chain combines TRBV27 with TRBJ2-5; 9 bases are shared with TRBD1. The clonotype was recovered from a man between 25 and 39 years old in good health. The chain's CDR3 is CASSWDREETQYF. The DNA of the CDR3 is TGTGCCAGCAGTTGGGACAGGGAAGAGACCCAGTACTTC.